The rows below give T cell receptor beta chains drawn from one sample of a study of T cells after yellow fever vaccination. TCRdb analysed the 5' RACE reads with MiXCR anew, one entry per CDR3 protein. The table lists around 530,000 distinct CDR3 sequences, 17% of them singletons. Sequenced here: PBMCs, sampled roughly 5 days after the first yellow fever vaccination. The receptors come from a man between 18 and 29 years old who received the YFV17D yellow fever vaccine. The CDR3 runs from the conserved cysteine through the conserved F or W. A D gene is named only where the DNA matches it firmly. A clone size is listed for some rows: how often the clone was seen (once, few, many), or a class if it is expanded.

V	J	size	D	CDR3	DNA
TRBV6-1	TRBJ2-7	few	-	CASSRVNLGSYEQYF	TGTGCCAGCAGCCGAGTGAATCTTGGCTCCTACGAGCAGTACTTC
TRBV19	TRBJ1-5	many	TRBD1	CASSPGGRNQPQHF	TGTGCCAGTAGCCCAGGGGGAAGAAATCAGCCCCAGCATTTT
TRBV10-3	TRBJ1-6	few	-	CAISDQTSYNSPLHF	TGTGCCATCAGTGACCAGACCTCCTATAATTCACCCCTCCACTTT
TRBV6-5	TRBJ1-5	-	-	CASSHRPGRSVPQHF	TGTGCCAGCAGTCACCGTCCAGGACGTAGTGTGCCCCAGCATTTT
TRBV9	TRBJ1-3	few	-	CASSVVGDSGNTIYF	TGTGCCAGCAGCGTGGTGGGGGACTCTGGAAACACCATATATTTT
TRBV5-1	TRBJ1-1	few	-	CASSLNLGGTEAFF	TGCGCCAGCAGCTTGAACCTCGGCGGGACTGAAGCTTTCTTT
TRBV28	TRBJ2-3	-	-	CASSLTSRLDTQYF	TGTGCCAGCAGCCTAACTAGCAGACTAGATACGCAGTATTTT
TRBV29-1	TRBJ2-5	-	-	CSVPRGQETQYF	TGCAGCGTCCCTAGGGGTCAAGAGACCCAGTACTTC
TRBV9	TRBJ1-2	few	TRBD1	CASRAGTGPHHGGYTF	TGTGCCAGCAGGGCCGGGACAGGACCACACCACGGGGGCTACACCTTC
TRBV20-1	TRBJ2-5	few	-	CSARFGTAQGTQYF	TGCAGTGCTAGATTCGGGACCGCGCAAGGGACCCAGTACTTC
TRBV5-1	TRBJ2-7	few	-	CASRQTGTYEQYF	TGCGCCAGCAGACAAACGGGGACCTACGAGCAGTACTTC
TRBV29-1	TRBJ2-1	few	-	CSVTRWGAEQFF	TGCAGCGTTACGCGGTGGGGTGCTGAGCAGTTCTTC
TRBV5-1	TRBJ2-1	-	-	CASSLEGGGYEQFF	TGCGCCAGCAGCTTGGAAGGCGGCGGCTATGAGCAGTTCTTC
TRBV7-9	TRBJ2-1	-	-	CASSPTRGLGEQFF	TGTGCCAGCAGCCCCACCCGGGGTTTGGGTGAGCAGTTCTTC
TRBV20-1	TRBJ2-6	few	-	CGASGANVLTF	TGCGGGGCCTCTGGGGCCAACGTCCTGACTTTC
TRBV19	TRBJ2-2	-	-	CASSHPTGFPGELFF	TGTGCCAGTTCACACCCAACGGGATTTCCCGGGGAGCTGTTTTTT
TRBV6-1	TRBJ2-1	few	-	CASTQSGSSYNEQFF	TGTGCCAGCACCCAATCCGGGTCCTCCTACAATGAGCAGTTCTTC
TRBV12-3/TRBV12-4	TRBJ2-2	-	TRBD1	CASSLEGAAGELFF	TGTGCCAGCAGTTTAGAGGGGGCTGCCGGGGAGCTGTTTTTT
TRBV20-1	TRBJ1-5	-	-	CSARDGARTLNQPQHF	TGCAGTGCTAGAGATGGGGCACGGACCCTCAATCAGCCCCAGCATTTT
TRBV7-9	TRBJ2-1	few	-	CASSQVIGANEQFF	TGTGCCAGCAGCCAAGTTATCGGGGCCAATGAGCAGTTCTTC
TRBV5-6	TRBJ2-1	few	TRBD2	CASSLPGLAGGGEQFF	TGTGCCAGCAGCTTACCGGGACTAGCGGGGGGAGGTGAGCAGTTCTTC
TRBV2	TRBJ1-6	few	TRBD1	CASRGDRVNSPLHF	TGTGCCAGCAGGGGAGACAGGGTAAATTCACCCCTCCACTTT
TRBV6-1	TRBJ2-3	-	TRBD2	CASSTPSGGEQDTQYF	TGTGCCAGCAGTACCCCTAGCGGGGGGGAGCAAGATACGCAGTATTTT
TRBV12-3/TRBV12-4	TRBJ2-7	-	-	CASSKTYEQYF	TGTGCCAGCAGTAAGACCTACGAGCAGTACTTC
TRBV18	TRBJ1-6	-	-	CASSPTSGVRSSPLHF	TGTGCCAGCTCACCGACGTCGGGGGTACGGTCTTCACCCCTCCACTTT
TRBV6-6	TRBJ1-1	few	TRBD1	CASRARTGGSAFF	TGTGCCAGCAGAGCCAGGACAGGAGGGTCAGCTTTCTTT
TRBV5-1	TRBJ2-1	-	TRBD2	CASSPMTSGGYNEQFF	TGCGCCAGCAGCCCCATGACTAGCGGGGGATACAATGAGCAGTTCTTC
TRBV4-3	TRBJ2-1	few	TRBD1	CASSAQGQGLYNEQFF	TGCGCCAGCAGCGCCCAAGGACAGGGTTTGTACAATGAGCAGTTCTTC
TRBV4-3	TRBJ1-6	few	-	CASSQEVWGGRLDSPLHF	TGCGCCAGCAGCCAAGAGGTCTGGGGGGGGCGCCTAGATTCACCCCTCCACTTT
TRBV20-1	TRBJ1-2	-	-	CSASREYGYTF	TGCAGTGCTAGCAGGGAGTATGGCTACACCTTC
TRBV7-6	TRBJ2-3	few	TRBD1	CASSMGGTGSTDTQYF	TGTGCCAGCAGCATGGGGGGGACAGGGAGCACAGATACGCAGTATTTT
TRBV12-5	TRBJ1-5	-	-	CASGLVNWGSDNQPQHF	TGTGCTAGTGGTTTGGTCAACTGGGGCAGCGACAATCAGCCCCAGCATTTT
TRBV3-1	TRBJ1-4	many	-	CASSQGARGEKLFF	TGTGCCAGCAGCCAAGGGGCCAGGGGCGAAAAACTGTTTTTT